Here is one TCR beta chain with its context. The CDR3 totals 14 residues. Per the germline V gene, CDR1 is SGHVS and CDR2 is FQNEAQ. V shed 4 bases and J shed 7 bases, with 16 bases lying between them. This sample stems from a study of CD8 T cells in Susac syndrome. Random hexamers were used to reverse transcribe an amount of about 0.45 to 1 ug RNA. TCRdb processed the immunoSEQ multiplex PCR reads anew with MiXCR; each CDR3 protein has one entry. Of under 200,000 distinct CDR3 sequences detected, about 95% appear once; the ten largest clones hold less than 0.2%. This sequence was found in a human donor with Susac syndrome. This chain connects TRBV7-8 to TRBJ1-1; D may be TRBD1 (6 bases). Sample: CD8+ T cells from PBMCs. CDR3 region: CASSSSGGGDEAFF. The CDR3 DNA reads TGTGCCAGCAGCTCTAGTGGCGGGGGCGATGAAGCTTTCTTT.